The next 31 T cell receptor beta chains were all read from a single sample in a study of CD4 T cells in relation to SARS-CoV-2 and coronaviruses. Their antigen targets remain unknown. CD4+ T cells from unexposed donors were obtained before the COVID-19 pandemic (2011-2018). The cells were cultured for around ten days before CD4+ T cells were isolated. Generated by immunoSEQ multiplex PCR, the TCRdb table keeps only in-frame clones and is missing some. The table has 25,000 to 35,000 clones, less than 80% seen once. Sequencing input: CD4+ T cells from PBMCs, cultured in vitro. These TCRs come from a human donor in good health.

This clone was detected a few times. V gene TRBV7-9 combines with J gene TRBJ2-3; 8 nucleotides line up with TRBD1. The germline V gene encodes CDR1 SEHNR and CDR2 FQNEAQ (reference sequence). This CDR3 spans 15 amino acids. V shed 5 bases, J shed 3 bases, and the junction held 7 bases outside the gene matches. The CDR3 DNA follows: TGTGCCAGCAGCGAGACAGGGGCCTATACAGATACGCAGTATTTT. Its protein product is CASSETGAYTDTQYF.

The table lists this clone with a few counts. The chain is built from TRBV7-9 and TRBJ2-7; D gene unclear. Trimming pared 3 bases from V and 0 bases from J, leaving 3 bases between. Germline V gene sequence: CDR1 SEHNR, CDR2 FQNEAQ (reference sequence). The CDR3 length is 12 residues. In DNA form, the CDR3 reads TGTGCCAGCAGCTTGAGCTCCTACGAGCAGTACTTC. It codes for CASSLSSYEQYF.

The gene calls are TRBV7-3 and TRBJ2-3; possibly TRBD1 for D (6 bases). The CDR3 has 15 residues. CDR1 and CDR2 (germline): SGHTA, FQGTGA. V dropped 5 bases and J dropped 2 bases, with 14 bases sitting between them. DNA for the CDR3: TGTGCCAGCAGCCCCCTAGGACAGATCACAGATACGCAGTATTTT. This gives the protein CASSPLGQITDTQYF.

The chain couples TRBV2 to TRBJ2-7; 7 bases are shared with TRBD1. After removal of 7 bases from V and 2 bases from J, the junction contained 8 bases not matched to a gene. The CDR3 contains 14 residues. Germline V gives CDR1 SNHLY, CDR2 FYNNEI. CDR3 residues: CASKEQGWTYEQYF. The CDR3, as DNA: TGTGCCAGCAAGGAACAGGGGTGGACCTACGAGCAGTACTTC. The full variable domain, rest sourced from reference TRBV2 and TRBJ2-7, is EPEVTQTPSHQVTQMGQEVILRCVPISNHLYFYWYRQILGQKVEFLVSFYNNEISEKSEIFDDQFSVERPDGSNFTLKIRSTKLEDSAMYFCASKEQGWTYEQYFGPGTRLTVT.

There are a few counts of this clone. CDR3 in DNA: TGTGCCAGCAAAGCTCGGACAGGGTATTCCTACGAGCAGTACTTC. This encodes CASKARTGYSYEQYF. V usage is TRBV6-5 and J usage is TRBJ2-7; TRBD1 aligns across 8 bases. CDR1 and CDR2 from the germline V gene are MNHEY and SVGAGI. The CDR3 sequence is 15 residues long. Germline trimming cut 7 bases from V and 1 base from J; bases unmatched to any gene: 9.

This clone was seen only a few times. The V gene is TRBV25-1, the J gene TRBJ2-1; 7 bases align to TRBD2. Germline lookup yields CDR1 MGHDK and CDR2 SYGVNS. J gave up 9 bases and V 3 bases, and 8 bases lay outside the gene matches. This CDR3 is built from 14 residues. CDR3 residues: CASSEPGLVAEQFF. The CDR3 nucleotides read TGTGCCAGCAGTGAGCCCGGACTAGTAGCTGAGCAGTTCTTC. Complete variable domain (other parts from reference TRBV25-1 and TRBJ2-1): EADIYQTPRYLVIGTGKKITLECSQTMGHDKMYWYQQDPGMELHLIHYSYGVNSTEKGDLSSESTVSRIRTEHFPLTLESARPSHTSQYLCASSEPGLVAEQFFGPGTRLTVL.

The chain is built from TRBV10-2 and TRBJ1-2; TRBD1 might be the D (5 bases). The germline CDR1 and CDR2 sequences are WSHSY and SAAADI. This CDR3 is 13 amino acids long. V lost 0 bases to trimming and J lost 8 bases, with 10 bases between them. Written as DNA, the CDR3 is TGCGCCAGCAGTGAGTCCGATGGGGGGGGCTACACCTTC. Protein: CASSESDGGGYTF.

The chain uses TRBV11-3 and TRBJ2-2; no firm D call. The V gene's germline CDR1 is SGHNT and CDR2 YENEEA. The ends were cut back, 5 bases at V and 0 bases at J, with 16 bases in the middle. CDR3 length: 17 residues. The chain's CDR3 is CASSPNWPNPNTGELFF. The CDR3 DNA sequence: TGTGCCAGCAGCCCTAACTGGCCAAACCCGAACACCGGGGAGCTGTTTTTT.

This clone came up a few times. The chain employs TRBV7-2 and TRBJ1-2, with 8 bases aligning to TRBD1. J gave up 1 base and V 4 bases, and 11 bases lay outside the gene matches. This CDR3 comprises 17 residues. Per the germline V gene, CDR1 is SGHTA and CDR2 is FQGNSA. The CDR3 DNA is TGTGCCAGCAGCTCCGCAGATCGACAGGGGAATAACTATGGCTACACCTTC. This translates into CASSSADRQGNNYGYTF.

V usage is TRBV6-5 and J usage is TRBJ2-7; tentatively, D is TRBD2 (6 bases). The CDR3 sequence is 14 residues long. The germline V gene has CDR1 MNHEY and CDR2 SVGAGI. V was clipped by 0 bases and J by 3 bases, with 9 bases between them. The CDR3 here is CASSYSWRDYEQYF. Written as DNA, the CDR3 is TGTGCCAGCAGTTACTCTTGGAGGGACTACGAGCAGTACTTC.

The table lists this clone with a count of one. The chain is built from TRBV6-5 and TRBJ1-1; D gene ambiguous. Between the trimmed V and J ends, which lost 11 bases and 11 bases, there was a span of 21 bases. This CDR3 contains 12 residues. The germline CDR1 and CDR2 sequences are MNHEY and SVGAGI. The CDR3 protein is CAGSESGSLAFF. In DNA form, the CDR3 reads TGTGCCGGAAGCGAAAGTGGTAGTCTCGCTTTCTTT.

The CDR3 DNA follows: TGTGCCAGCAGCTTAGCCTCCGCCAGCTCCTACGAGCAGTACTTC. Its protein is CASSLASASSYEQYF. The chain links TRBV7-2 to TRBJ2-7, with D hard to call. With 0 bases removed from V and 0 bases from J, the gap between germline ends came to 9 bases. Germline-derived CDR1 and CDR2 are SGHTA and FQGNSA. CDR3 size: 15 residues.

This clone showed up just a few times. The V gene is TRBV2, the J gene TRBJ1-5; unclear D gene. V gave up 4 bases and J gave up 0 bases, with 10 bases separating them. This CDR3 is built from 15 residues. CDR1 is SNHLY, CDR2 FYNNEI, per germline. The CDR3 protein is CASSAATYSNQPQHF. The CDR3 DNA follows: TGTGCCAGCAGTGCTGCCACTTATAGCAATCAGCCCCAGCATTTT.

The chain carries TRBV3-1 (or the pseudogene TRBV3-2) and TRBJ2-3; 14 bases map to TRBD2. Germline loops: CDR1 LGHDT, CDR2 YNNKEL (reference sequence). V shed 4 bases, J shed 5 bases, and the junction held 5 bases outside the gene matches. The CDR3 extends over 16 amino acids. The CDR3 loop is CASSLGLAGDGDTQYF. For the CDR3, the DNA is TGTGCCAGCAGCCTGGGACTAGCGGGAGATGGAGATACGCAGTATTTT.

This clone was counted between two and nine times. The J gene is TRBJ1-6, the V gene TRBV7-9; 8 bases are a match to TRBD1. With 5 bases clipped from V and 9 bases from J, the junction kept 6 bases outside the gene matches. The germline V gene has CDR1 SEHNR and CDR2 FQNEAQ (reference sequence). This CDR3 comprises 14 residues. The DNA of the CDR3 is TGTGCCAGCAGCCGGGGACAGGCCCCTTCACCCCTCCACTTT. Its translation: CASSRGQAPSPLHF.

The J gene is TRBJ1-3, the V gene TRBV5-1; 8 bases map to TRBD1. After removal of 3 bases from V and 0 bases from J, the junction contained 8 bases not matched to a gene. There are 17 residues in the CDR3. CDR1 and CDR2 from the germline V gene are SGHRS and YFSETQ. CDR3 in amino acids: CASSSGTGGNSGNTIYF. The CDR3 bases are TGCGCCAGCAGCTCTGGGACAGGCGGTAACTCTGGAAACACCATATATTTT. Together with reference TRBV5-1 and TRBJ1-3, the CDR3 gives the full variable domain: KAGVTQTPRYLIKTRGQQVTLSCSPISGHRSVSWYQQTPGQGLQFLFEYFSETQRNKGNFPGRFSGRQFSNSRSEMNVSTLELGDSALYLCASSSGTGGNSGNTIYFGEGSWLTVV.

The chain employs TRBV3-1 (or the pseudogene TRBV3-2) and TRBJ2-2, with D perhaps TRBD2 (5 bases). V lost 2 bases and J lost 8, with 12 bases in between. The CDR3 covers 14 residues. Per germline, CDR1 LGHDT and CDR2 YNNKEL (reference sequence). This CDR3 reads CASSQTSSSGELFF. The DNA for the CDR3 is TGTGCCAGCAGCCAAACTTCTAGCTCTGGGGAGCTGTTTTTT.

The sample holds a few counts of this clone. The chain carries TRBV4-1 and TRBJ1-2; TRBD1 matches 7 bases. V gave up 1 base and J gave up 4 bases; unmatched junction bases: 12. Germline CDR1 reads MGHRA; CDR2 reads YSYEKL. The CDR3 loop spans 17 amino acids. CDR3 region: CASSQVLPGQVLYGYTF. In nucleotides, the CDR3 is TGCGCCAGCAGCCAAGTCCTTCCCGGACAGGTCCTCTATGGCTACACCTTC.

The chain recombines TRBV18 with TRBJ2-2, with D tentatively TRBD2 (6 bases). V lost 4 bases, J lost 4 bases, and 19 bases lay in between. The CDR3 is 17 amino acids. Germline V gene sequence: CDR1 KGHSH, CDR2 LQKENI. The CDR3 DNA sequence: TGTGCCAGCTCACTTTCCGGGGGTATGGCCCTCACCGGGGAGCTGTTTTTT. Protein product: CASSLSGGMALTGELFF.

The V and J genes are TRBV5-1 and TRBJ2-5; D possibly corresponds to TRBD2 (5 bases). The CDR3 length is 14 residues. The V and J ends lost 5 bases and 0 bases respectively, with 11 bases between them. Germline loops: CDR1 SGHRS, CDR2 YFSETQ. The CDR3 is CASRLGGYQETQYF. The DNA for the CDR3 is TGCGCCAGCAGGCTAGGCGGGTACCAAGAGACCCAGTACTTC.

The CDR3 loop is CASSPNAGTGLSSYNSPLHF. In nucleotides, the CDR3 is TGTGCCAGCTCACCTAACGCCGGGACAGGGCTGAGCTCCTATAATTCACCCCTCCACTTT. The V and J genes are TRBV18 and TRBJ1-6, with 9 bases fitting TRBD1. Losses at the gene ends were 3 bases for V and 0 bases for J; bases not matched to a gene: 12. The CDR3 sequence is 20 residues long. The germline V gene encodes CDR1 KGHSH and CDR2 LQKENI.

This clone occurred a few times. The rearrangement uses TRBV5-1 and TRBJ2-5; D could derive from TRBD1 or TRBD2 (5 bases each). V dropped 0 bases and J dropped 1 base, with 13 bases sitting between them. CDR3 length equals 16 residues. Germline V gives CDR1 SGHRS, CDR2 YFSETQ. CDR3 in DNA: TGCGCCAGCAGCTTGGGGGTTGGGGGTCTCCAAGAGACCCAGTACTTC. Encoded protein: CASSLGVGGLQETQYF.

This chain links TRBV5-1 with TRBJ2-3, with a possible D match to TRBD2 (5 bases). With 4 bases removed from V and 0 bases from J, the gap between germline ends came to 12 bases. The CDR3 sequence is 15 residues long. Germline V CDR1 and CDR2: SGHRS, YFSETQ. The CDR3: CASSPLSVSTDTQYF. The CDR3 DNA reads TGCGCCAGCAGCCCTCTTAGCGTTAGCACAGATACGCAGTATTTT.

The gene calls are TRBV6-5 and TRBJ2-1; 9 positions match TRBD1. The germline V gene encodes CDR1 MNHEY and CDR2 SVGAGI. Germline trimming cut 2 bases from V and 10 bases from J; bases unmatched to any gene: 6. CDR3 length: 14 residues. The CDR3 DNA reads TGTGCCAGCAGTTACGGAAAGACAGGGGGGGAGCAGTTCTTC. This codes for CASSYGKTGGEQFF.

V gene TRBV29-1 combines with J gene TRBJ2-7; no reliable D call. V was cut by 5 bases and J by 0 bases, with 8 bases left in between. The germline CDR1 and CDR2 sequences are SQVTM and ANQGSEA. The CDR3 consists of 12 residues. The CDR3 nucleotides are TGCAGCGTTCGTTTTTCCTCCTACGAGCAGTACTTC. It codes for CSVRFSSYEQYF.

The sample holds a few counts of this clone. J is TRBJ1-1 and V is TRBV5-1; D uncertain. Germline CDR1 SGHRS, CDR2 YFSETQ. With 4 bases removed from V and 2 bases from J, the gap between germline ends came to 9 bases. This CDR3 comprises 13 residues. The CDR3 here is CASSTHDNTEAFF. The CDR3 nucleotides read TGCGCCAGCAGCACACACGATAACACTGAAGCTTTCTTT.

Only a few counts were recorded for this clone. The chain couples TRBV2 to TRBJ1-6; D is uncertain. Trimming shortened V by 4 bases and J by 2 bases, and 9 bases separated the two germline ends. The CDR3 has 15 amino acids. Germline lookup yields CDR1 SNHLY and CDR2 FYNNEI. CDR3 protein: CASSATPTYNSPLHF. In DNA form, the CDR3 reads TGTGCCAGCAGTGCCACACCCACCTATAATTCACCCCTCCACTTT.

By sample fraction, this clone is medium-sized. The rearrangement links TRBV11-2 to TRBJ2-1; D is uncertain. The germline gives CDR1 SGHAT, CDR2 FQNNGV. Trimming pared 3 bases from V and 5 bases from J, leaving 8 bases between. The CDR3 length is 13 residues. The CDR3 nucleotides are TGTGCCAGCAGCTTTAGGCTCGACAATGAGCAGTTCTTC. Encoded protein: CASSFRLDNEQFF. The variable domain in full, with the rest retrieved from reference TRBV11-2 and TRBJ2-1, is EAGVAQSPRYKIIEKRQSVAFWCNPISGHATLYWYQQILGQGPKLLIQFQNNGVVDDSQLPKDRFSAERLKGVDSTLKIQPAKLEDSAVYLCASSFRLDNEQFFGPGTRLTVL.

CDR3 region: CASSFKPTGIDERETQYF. CDR3 in DNA: TGTGCCAGCAGCTTCAAACCCACGGGGATCGACGAGCGGGAGACCCAGTACTTC. This sequence joins TRBV7-9 and TRBJ2-5; TRBD2 is a possible D gene (5 bases). Germline CDR1 is SEHNR and CDR2 is FQNEAQ (reference sequence). Trimming shortened V by 3 bases and J by 5 bases, and 25 bases separated the two germline ends. The CDR3 has 18 residues.

This clone was observed a few times. The gene calls are TRBV6-6 and TRBJ2-7; 9 nucleotides align to TRBD2. V was pared by 6 bases and J by 5 bases, with 11 bases of the junction left unmatched. CDR1 and CDR2 (germline): MNHNY, SVGAGI (reference sequence). This CDR3 spans 15 amino acids. This CDR3 reads CASRNSGGLLDEQYF. DNA of the CDR3: TGTGCCAGCAGAAATAGCGGGGGCCTCCTGGACGAGCAGTACTTC.

This rearrangement joins TRBV7-2 to TRBJ1-2, with TRBD1 matching 9 bases. Germline CDR1 SGHTA, CDR2 FQGNSA. This CDR3 is built from 13 residues. Written as DNA, the CDR3 is TGTGGTACAGAGACAGGGGGAGGGTATGGCTACACCTTC. Translation: CGTETGGGYGYTF.